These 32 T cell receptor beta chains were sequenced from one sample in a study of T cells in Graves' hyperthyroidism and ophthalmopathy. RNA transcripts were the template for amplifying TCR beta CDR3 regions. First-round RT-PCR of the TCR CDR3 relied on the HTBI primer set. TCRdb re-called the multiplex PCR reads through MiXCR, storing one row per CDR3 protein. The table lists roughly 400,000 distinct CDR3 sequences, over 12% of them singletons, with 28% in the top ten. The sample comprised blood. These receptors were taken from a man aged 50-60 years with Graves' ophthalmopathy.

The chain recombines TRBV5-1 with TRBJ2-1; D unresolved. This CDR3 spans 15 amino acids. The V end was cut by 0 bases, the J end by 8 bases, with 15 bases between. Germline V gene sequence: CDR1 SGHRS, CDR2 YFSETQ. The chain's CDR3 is CASSLEGLLSHEQFF. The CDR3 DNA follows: TGCGCCAGCAGCTTGGAAGGTCTTCTTTCCCATGAGCAGTTCTTC.

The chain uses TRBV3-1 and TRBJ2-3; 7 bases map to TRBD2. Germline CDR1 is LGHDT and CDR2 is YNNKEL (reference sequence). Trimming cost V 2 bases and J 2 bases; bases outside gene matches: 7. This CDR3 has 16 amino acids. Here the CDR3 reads CASSQRAGSVTDTQYF. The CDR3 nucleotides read TGTGCCAGCAGCCAAAGAGCGGGAAGTGTCACAGATACGCAGTATTTT.

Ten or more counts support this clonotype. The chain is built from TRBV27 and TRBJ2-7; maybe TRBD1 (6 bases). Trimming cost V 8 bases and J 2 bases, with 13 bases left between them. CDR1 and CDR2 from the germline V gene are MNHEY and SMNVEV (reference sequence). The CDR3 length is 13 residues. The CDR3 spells CASGERTAYEQYF. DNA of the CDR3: TGTGCCAGCGGAGAACGGACAGCCTACGAGCAGTACTTC.

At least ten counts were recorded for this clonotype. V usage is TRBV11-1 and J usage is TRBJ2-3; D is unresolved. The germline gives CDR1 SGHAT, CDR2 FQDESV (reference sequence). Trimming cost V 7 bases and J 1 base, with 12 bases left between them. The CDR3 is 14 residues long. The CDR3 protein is CASKVSEGTDTQYF. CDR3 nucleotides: TGTGCCAGCAAAGTGAGTGAGGGCACAGATACGCAGTATTTT.

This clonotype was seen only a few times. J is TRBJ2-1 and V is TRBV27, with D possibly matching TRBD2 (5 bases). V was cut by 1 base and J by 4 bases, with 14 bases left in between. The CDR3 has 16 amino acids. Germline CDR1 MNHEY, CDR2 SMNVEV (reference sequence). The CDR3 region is CASSLFSGNGYNEQFF. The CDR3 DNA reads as TGTGCCAGCAGTTTATTTTCCGGGAATGGATACAATGAGCAGTTCTTC.

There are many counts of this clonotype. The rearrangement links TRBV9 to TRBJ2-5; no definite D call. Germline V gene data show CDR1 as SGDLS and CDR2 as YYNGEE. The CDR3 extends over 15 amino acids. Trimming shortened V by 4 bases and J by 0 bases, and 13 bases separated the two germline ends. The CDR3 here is CASSPRIGHQETQYF. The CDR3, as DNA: TGTGCCAGCAGCCCACGAATAGGACACCAAGAGACCCAGTACTTC.

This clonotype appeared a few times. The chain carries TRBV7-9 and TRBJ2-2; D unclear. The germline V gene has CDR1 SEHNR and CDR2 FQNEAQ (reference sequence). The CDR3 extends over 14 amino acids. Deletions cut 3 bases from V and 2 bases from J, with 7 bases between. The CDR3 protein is CASSFVVNTGELFF. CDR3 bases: TGTGCCAGCAGCTTCGTCGTAAACACCGGGGAGCTGTTTTTT.

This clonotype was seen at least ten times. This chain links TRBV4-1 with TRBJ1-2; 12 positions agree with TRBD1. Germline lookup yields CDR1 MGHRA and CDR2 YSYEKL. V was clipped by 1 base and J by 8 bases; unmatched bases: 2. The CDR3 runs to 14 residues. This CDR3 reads CASSQGDRGLGYTF. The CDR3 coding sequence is TGCGCCAGCAGCCAAGGGGACAGGGGGCTGGGCTACACCTTC.

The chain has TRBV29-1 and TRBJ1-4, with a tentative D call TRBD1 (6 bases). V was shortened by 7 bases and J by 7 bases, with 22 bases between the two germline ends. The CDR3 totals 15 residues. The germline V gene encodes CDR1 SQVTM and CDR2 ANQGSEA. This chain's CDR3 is CSAAGVQGSPEKLFF. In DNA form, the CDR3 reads TGCAGCGCTGCGGGGGTACAGGGATCGCCTGAAAAACTGTTTTTT.

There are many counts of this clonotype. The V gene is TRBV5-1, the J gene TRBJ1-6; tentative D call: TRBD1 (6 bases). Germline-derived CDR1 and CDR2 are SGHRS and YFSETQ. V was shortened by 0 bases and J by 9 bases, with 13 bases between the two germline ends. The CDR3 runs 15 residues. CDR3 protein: CASSLEQGTGSPLHF. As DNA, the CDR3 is TGCGCCAGCAGCTTGGAGCAGGGGACTGGTTCACCCCTCCACTTT.

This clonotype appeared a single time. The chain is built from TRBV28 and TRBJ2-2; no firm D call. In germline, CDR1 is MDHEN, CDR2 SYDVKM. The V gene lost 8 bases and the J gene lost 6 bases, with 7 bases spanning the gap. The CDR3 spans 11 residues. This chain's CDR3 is CASSHPGELFF. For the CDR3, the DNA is TGTGCCAGCTCGCACCCCGGGGAGCTGTTTTTT.

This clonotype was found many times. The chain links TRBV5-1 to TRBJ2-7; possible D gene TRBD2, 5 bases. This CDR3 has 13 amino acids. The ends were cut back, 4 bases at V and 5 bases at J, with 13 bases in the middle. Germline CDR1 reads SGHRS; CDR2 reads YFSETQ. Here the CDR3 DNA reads TGCGCCAGCAGCCCGGGGTTCGGGAACGAGCAGTACTTC. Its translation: CASSPGFGNEQYF.

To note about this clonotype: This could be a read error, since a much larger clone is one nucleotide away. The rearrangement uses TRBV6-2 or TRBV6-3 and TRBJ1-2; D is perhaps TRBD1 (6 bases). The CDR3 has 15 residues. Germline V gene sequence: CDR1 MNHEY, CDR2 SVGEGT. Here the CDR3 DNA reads TGTGCCAGCAGTTACTCGAGGGGGTCTAACCATGGCTACACCTTC. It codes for CASSYSRGSNHGYTF.

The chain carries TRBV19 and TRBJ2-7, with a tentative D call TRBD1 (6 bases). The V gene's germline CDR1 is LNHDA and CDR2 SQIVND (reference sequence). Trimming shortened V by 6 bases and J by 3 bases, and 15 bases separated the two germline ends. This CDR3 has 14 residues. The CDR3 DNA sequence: TGTGCCAGTAGCACGGGGACAAACCTCTACGAGCAGTACTTC. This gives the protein CASSTGTNLYEQYF.

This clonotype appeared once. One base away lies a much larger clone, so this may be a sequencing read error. The CDR3: CASSPKETYDQYF. The CDR3 DNA sequence: TGTGCCAGCAGCCCCAAGGAAACCTACGACCAGTACTTC. The chain has TRBV7-9 and TRBJ2-7; no clear D. Germline loops: CDR1 SEHNR, CDR2 FQNEAQ (reference sequence). The CDR3 spans 13 residues.

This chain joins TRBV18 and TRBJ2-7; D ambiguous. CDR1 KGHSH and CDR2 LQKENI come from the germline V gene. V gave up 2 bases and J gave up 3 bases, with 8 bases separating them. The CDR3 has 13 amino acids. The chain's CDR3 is CASSPMTYYEQYF. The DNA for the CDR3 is TGTGCCAGCTCACCAATGACATACTACGAGCAGTACTTC.

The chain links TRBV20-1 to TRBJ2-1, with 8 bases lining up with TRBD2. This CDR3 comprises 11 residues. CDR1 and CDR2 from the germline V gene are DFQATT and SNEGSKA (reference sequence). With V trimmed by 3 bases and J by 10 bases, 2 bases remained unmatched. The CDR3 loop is CSARGLEEQFF. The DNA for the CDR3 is TGCAGTGCTAGGGGACTAGAGGAGCAGTTCTTC.

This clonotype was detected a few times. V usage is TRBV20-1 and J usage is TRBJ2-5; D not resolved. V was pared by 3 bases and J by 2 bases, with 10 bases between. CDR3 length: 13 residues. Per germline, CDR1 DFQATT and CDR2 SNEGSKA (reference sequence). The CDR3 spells CSASFREQETQYF. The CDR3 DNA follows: TGCAGTGCTAGTTTTAGAGAGCAAGAGACCCAGTACTTC.

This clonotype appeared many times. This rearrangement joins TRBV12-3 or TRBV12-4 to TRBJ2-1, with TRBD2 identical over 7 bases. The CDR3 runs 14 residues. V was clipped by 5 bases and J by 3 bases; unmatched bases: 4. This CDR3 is CASSVSGDYNEQFF. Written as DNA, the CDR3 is TGTGCCAGCAGTGTAAGCGGGGACTACAATGAGCAGTTCTTC.

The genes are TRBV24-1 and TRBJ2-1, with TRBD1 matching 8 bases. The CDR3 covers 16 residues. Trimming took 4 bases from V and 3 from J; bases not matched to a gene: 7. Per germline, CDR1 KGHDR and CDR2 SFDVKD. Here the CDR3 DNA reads TGTGCCACCAGTGACTCTCCCGGGACAGGCTACAATGAGCAGTTCTTC. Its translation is CATSDSPGTGYNEQFF.

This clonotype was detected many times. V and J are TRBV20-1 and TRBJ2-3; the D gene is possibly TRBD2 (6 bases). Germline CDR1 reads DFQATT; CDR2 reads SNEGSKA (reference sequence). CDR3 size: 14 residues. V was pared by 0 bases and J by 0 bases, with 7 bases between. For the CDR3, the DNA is TGCAGTGCTAGAGAGGGGACTAGCACAGATACGCAGTATTTT. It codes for CSAREGTSTDTQYF.

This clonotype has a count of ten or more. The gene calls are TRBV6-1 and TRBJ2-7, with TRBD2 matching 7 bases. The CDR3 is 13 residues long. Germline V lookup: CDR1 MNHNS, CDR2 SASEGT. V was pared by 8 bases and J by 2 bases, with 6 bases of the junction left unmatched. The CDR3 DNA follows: TGTGCCAGCTACCAAGCGGGAACCTACGAGCAGTACTTC. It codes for CASYQAGTYEQYF.

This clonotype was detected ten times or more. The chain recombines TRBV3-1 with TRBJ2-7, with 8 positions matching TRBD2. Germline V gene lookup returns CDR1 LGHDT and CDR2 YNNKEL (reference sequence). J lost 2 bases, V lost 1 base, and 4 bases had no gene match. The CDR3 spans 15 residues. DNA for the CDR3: TGTGCCAGCAGCCAAGCTGATAGCGGGGCCTACGAGCAGTACTTC. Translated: CASSQADSGAYEQYF.

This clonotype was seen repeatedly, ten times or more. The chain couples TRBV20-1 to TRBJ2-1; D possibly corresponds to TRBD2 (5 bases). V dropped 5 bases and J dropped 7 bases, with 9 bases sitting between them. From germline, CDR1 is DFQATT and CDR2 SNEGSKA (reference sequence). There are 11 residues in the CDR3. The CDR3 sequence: CSASTSNEQFF. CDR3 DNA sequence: TGCAGTGCTTCCACTAGTAATGAGCAGTTCTTC.

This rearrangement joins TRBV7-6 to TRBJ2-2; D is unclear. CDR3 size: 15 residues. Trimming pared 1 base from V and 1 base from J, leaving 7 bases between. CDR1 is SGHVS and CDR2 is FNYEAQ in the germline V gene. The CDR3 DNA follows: TGTGCCAGCAGCTTAGTATCTGAGAACACCGGGGAGCTGTTTTTT. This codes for CASSLVSENTGELFF.

The CDR3 reads CASSLAPGLAGGRETQYF. In DNA, the CDR3 is TGTGCCAGCAGCTTGGCCCCGGGACTAGCGGGAGGCCGAGAGACCCAGTACTTC. The chain carries TRBV11-1 and TRBJ2-5; TRBD2 agrees at 15 bases. Germline V gives CDR1 SGHAT, CDR2 FQDESV (reference sequence). CDR3 length equals 18 residues. With V trimmed by 3 bases and J by 4 bases, 9 bases remained unmatched.

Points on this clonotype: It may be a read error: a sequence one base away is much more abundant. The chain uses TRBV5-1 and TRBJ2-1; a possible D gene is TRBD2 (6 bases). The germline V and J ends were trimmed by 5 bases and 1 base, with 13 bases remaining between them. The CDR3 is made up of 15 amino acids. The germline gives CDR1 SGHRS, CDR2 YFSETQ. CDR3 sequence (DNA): TGCGCCAGCAGGGTGGTAGCGGTTTCCTACAATGAGCAGTTCTTC. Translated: CASRVVAVSYNEQFF.

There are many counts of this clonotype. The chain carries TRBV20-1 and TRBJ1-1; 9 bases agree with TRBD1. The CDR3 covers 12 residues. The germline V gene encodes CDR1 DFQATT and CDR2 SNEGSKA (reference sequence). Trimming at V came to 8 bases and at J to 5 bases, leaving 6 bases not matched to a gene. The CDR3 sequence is CSITGGRTEAFF. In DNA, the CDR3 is TGCAGTATCACAGGGGGCCGGACTGAAGCTTTCTTT.

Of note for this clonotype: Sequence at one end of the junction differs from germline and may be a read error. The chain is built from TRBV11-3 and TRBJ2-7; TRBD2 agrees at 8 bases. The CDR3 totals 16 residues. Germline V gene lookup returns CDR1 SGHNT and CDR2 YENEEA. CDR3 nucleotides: TGTGCCAGCAGCTTTCCCAGGAGCGGGAGATTCTACGATCAGTACTTC. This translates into CASSFPRSGRFYDQYF.

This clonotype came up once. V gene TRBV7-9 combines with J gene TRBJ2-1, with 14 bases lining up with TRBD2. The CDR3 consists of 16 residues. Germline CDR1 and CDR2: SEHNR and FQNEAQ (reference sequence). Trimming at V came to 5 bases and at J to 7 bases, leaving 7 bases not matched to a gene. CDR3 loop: CASSLGTSGRNNEQFF. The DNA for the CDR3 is TGTGCCAGCAGCCTCGGGACTAGCGGGAGAAATAATGAGCAGTTCTTC.

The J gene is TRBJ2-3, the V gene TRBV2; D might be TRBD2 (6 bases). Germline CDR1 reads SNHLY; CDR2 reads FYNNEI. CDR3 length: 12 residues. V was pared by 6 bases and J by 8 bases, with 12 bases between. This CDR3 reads CASRAQTSTQYF. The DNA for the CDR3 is TGTGCCAGCAGAGCACAGACTAGTACGCAGTATTTT.

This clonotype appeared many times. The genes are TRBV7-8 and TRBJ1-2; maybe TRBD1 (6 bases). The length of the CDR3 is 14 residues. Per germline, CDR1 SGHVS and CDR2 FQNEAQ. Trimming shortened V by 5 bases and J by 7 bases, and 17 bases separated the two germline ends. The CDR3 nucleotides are TGTGCCAGCAGCCCGGGGGACACCCCGGGTGGCTACACCTTC. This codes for CASSPGDTPGGYTF.